The T cell receptor (beta chain) under discussion was sequenced for a study of T-cell reconstitution after alpha-beta-depleted transplantation in children. Points on this clonotype: Its specificity is unknown.

Preparation of the TCRbeta library was carried out with unique molecular identifiers. MiXCR, applied by TCRdb to the PCR reads, yields one record per CDR3 protein. Counted here are about 98,000 distinct CDR3 sequences, 20% to 30% occurring once; the ten biggest clones make up about 20%. Germline CDR1 SNHLY, CDR2 FYNNEI. There are 13 residues in the CDR3. The junction had 3 bases not matched to a gene; V was cut back by 5 bases and J by 9 bases. Study outcomes and limitations: A year post-transplant, T-cell counts and diversity derived mostly from newly produced T cells.

Sequences were derived from PBMCs, sampled before TCRalphabeta/CD19-depleted stem cell transplant. The chain has TRBV2 and TRBJ2-3, with 12 bases aligning to TRBD2. This sequence originates from a boy younger than 10 with acute lymphoblastic leukemia, due to receive a stem cell transplant. This CDR3 is CASSPGTSGTQYF. In DNA, the CDR3 is TGTGCCAGCAGTCCCGGGACTAGCGGGACGCAGTATTTT.